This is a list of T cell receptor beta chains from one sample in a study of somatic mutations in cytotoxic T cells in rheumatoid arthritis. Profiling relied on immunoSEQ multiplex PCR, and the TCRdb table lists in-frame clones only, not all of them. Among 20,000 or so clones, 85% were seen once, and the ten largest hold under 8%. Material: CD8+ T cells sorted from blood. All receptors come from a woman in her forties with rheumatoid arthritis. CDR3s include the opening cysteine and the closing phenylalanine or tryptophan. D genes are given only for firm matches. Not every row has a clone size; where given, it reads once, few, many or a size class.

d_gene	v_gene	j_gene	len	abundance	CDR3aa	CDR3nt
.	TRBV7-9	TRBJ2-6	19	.	CASSFIYELARTGANVLTF	TGTGCCAGCAGCTTTATTTACGAGCTCGCGAGGACTGGGGCCAACGTCCTGACTTTC
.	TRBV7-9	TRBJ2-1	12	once	CASSTRDTEQFF	TGTGCCAGCAGCACCCGGGATACCGAGCAGTTCTTC
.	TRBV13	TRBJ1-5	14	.	CASSYRGGDQPQHF	TGTGCCAGCAGTTACCGGGGAGGGGATCAGCCCCAGCATTTT
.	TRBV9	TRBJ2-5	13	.	CASSTDFQETQYF	TGTGCCAGCAGCACGGACTTCCAAGAGACCCAGTACTTC
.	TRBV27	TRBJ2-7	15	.	CASSLSRGTAYEQYF	TGTGCCAGCAGTTTATCTCGCGGGACCGCCTACGAGCAGTACTTC
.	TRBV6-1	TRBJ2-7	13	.	CASSEGTDYEQYF	TGTGCCAGCAGTGAAGGGACAGACTACGAGCAGTACTTC
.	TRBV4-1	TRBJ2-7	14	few	CASSLSTASYEQYF	TGCGCCAGCAGCCTTTCGACAGCTTCCTACGAGCAGTACTTC
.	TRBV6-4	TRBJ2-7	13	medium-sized	CASSDRETGEQYF	TGTGCCAGCAGTGATCGTGAGACGGGCGAGCAGTACTTC
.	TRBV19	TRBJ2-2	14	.	CASIPREFTGELFF	TGTGCCAGTATTCCGAGAGAGTTCACCGGGGAGCTGTTTTTT
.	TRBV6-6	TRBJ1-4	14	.	CASSYRGVNEKLFF	TGTGCCAGCAGTTATAGGGGCGTAAATGAAAAACTGTTTTTT
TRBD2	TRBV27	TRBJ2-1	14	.	CASSLAVGGNEQFF	TGTGCCAGCAGTCTAGCGGTGGGTGGTAATGAGCAGTTCTTC
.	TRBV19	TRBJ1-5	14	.	CASTYDSINQPQHF	TGTGCCAGTACCTATGACAGCATCAATCAGCCCCAGCATTTT
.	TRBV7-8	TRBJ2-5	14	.	CASSPLVNQETQYF	TGTGCCAGCAGCCCGCTAGTAAACCAAGAGACCCAGTACTTC
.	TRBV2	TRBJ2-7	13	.	CASSESQGNEQYF	TGTGCCAGCAGTGAATCGCAGGGGAACGAGCAGTACTTC
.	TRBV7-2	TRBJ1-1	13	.	CASSLVEGTEAFF	TGTGCCAGCAGCTTAGTGGAGGGCACTGAAGCTTTCTTT
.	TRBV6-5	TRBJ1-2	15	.	CASSYSETGSYGYTF	TGTGCCAGCAGTTACTCCGAGACAGGCTCTTATGGCTACACCTTC
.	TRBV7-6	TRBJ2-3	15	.	CASSPVPRGTDTQYF	TGTGCCAGCAGCCCCGTTCCCCGGGGCACAGATACGCAGTATTTT
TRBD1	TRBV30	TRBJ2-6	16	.	CAWSGTGGTGANVLTF	TGTGCCTGGAGTGGGACAGGGGGTACTGGGGCCAACGTCCTGACTTTC
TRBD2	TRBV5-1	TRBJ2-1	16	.	CASSPLVRGDMDEQFF	TGCGCCAGCAGCCCCCTAGTACGGGGGGATATGGATGAGCAGTTCTTC
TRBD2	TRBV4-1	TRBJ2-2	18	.	CASSQDSSGKNRIGELFF	TGCGCCAGCAGCCAAGATTCCAGCGGGAAAAATAGGATCGGGGAGCTGTTTTTT
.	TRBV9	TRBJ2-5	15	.	CASSPESLFWETQYF	TGTGCCAGCAGCCCCGAATCACTCTTTTGGGAGACCCAGTACTTC
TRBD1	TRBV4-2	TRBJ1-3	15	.	CASSYNDRAGNTIYF	TGTGCCAGCAGCTACAACGACAGGGCTGGAAACACCATATATTTT
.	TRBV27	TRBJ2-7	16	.	CASSLALYRAGEEQYF	TGTGCCAGCAGTTTGGCCTTGTACAGGGCCGGGGAAGAGCAGTACTTC
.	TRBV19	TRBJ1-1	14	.	CASQAPKENTEAFF	TGTGCCTCCCAGGCCCCGAAGGAGAACACTGAAGCTTTCTTT
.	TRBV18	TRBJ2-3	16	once	CASSPVPGSSTDTQYF	TGTGCCAGCTCACCGGTGCCCGGTTCAAGCACAGATACGCAGTATTTT
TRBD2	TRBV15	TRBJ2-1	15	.	CATSGESGREDEQFF	TGTGCCACCAGCGGAGAGAGCGGGAGGGAGGATGAGCAGTTCTTC
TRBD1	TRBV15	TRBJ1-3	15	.	CATSQDRGNGNTIYF	TGTGCCACCAGCCAAGACAGGGGAAATGGAAACACCATATATTTT
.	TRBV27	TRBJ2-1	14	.	CASSLVGDYNEQFF	TGTGCCAGCAGTTTAGTGGGAGACTACAATGAGCAGTTCTTC
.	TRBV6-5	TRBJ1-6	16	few	CASSYFRTAVNSPLHF	TGTGCCAGCAGTTACTTTAGGACAGCCGTTAATTCACCCCTCCACTTT
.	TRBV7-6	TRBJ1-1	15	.	CASSPETGSNTEAFF	TGTGCCAGCAGCCCAGAGACAGGATCGAACACTGAAGCTTTCTTT
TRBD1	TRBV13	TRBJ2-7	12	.	CASSHTGDEQYF	TGTGCCAGCAGCCACACAGGGGACGAGCAGTACTTC
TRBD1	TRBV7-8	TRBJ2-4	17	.	CASSPYPQGIDKNIQYF	TGTGCCAGCAGCCCCTACCCACAGGGGATCGACAAAAACATTCAGTACTTC
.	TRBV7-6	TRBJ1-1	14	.	CASSLQGLNTEAFF	TGTGCCAGCAGCTTACAGGGCCTGAACACTGAAGCTTTCTTT
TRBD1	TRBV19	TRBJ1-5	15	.	CASRSAGQGGQPQHF	TGTGCCAGTAGGTCAGCGGGACAGGGGGGACAGCCCCAGCATTTT
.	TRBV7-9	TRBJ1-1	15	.	CASSSPQGLNTEAFF	TGTGCCAGCAGCTCCCCTCAGGGCCTGAACACTGAAGCTTTCTTT
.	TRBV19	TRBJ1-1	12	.	CASNHGNTEAFF	TGTGCCAGTAATCACGGGAACACTGAAGCTTTCTTT
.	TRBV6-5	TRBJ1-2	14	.	CASSFMAGAGGYTF	TGTGCCAGCAGTTTCATGGCAGGGGCGGGTGGCTACACCTTC
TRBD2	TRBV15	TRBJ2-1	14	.	CATRKGGSEDEQFF	TGTGCCACCAGGAAAGGCGGGAGTGAAGATGAGCAGTTCTTC
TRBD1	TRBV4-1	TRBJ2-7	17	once	CASSQDEETGQVGEQYF	TGCGCCAGCAGCCAAGATGAGGAGACAGGGCAGGTCGGCGAGCAGTACTTC
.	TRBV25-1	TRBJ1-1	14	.	CASKEDAVWAEAFF	TGTGCCAGCAAAGAAGATGCCGTTTGGGCAGAAGCTTTCTTT
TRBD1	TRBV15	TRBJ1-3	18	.	CATEGQGAPSSSGNTIYF	TGTGCCACCGAAGGACAGGGGGCCCCATCGAGCTCTGGAAACACCATATATTTT
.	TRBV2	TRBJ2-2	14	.	CASTWTENTGELFF	TGTGCCAGCACGTGGACAGAGAACACCGGGGAGCTGTTTTTT